The clone carrying this T cell receptor beta chain was picked up a small number of times. Its cognate antigen is unknown. The source of the sample is a study of cytomegalovirus exposure and HLA in healthy donors. At the level of the study: An early data release held around 80 million unique TCRs from HLA-typed donors.

CDR3 length equals 14 residues. The junction had 7 bases not matched to a gene; V was cut back by 6 bases and J by 4 bases. Germline V gives CDR1 SGDLS, CDR2 YYNGEE. Study outcomes and limitations: Some public TCRs appeared in many individuals, while most sequences were rare. TCR beta sequences reportedly predicted the HLA-A and HLA-B alleles of most subjects accurately. The study recorded 150 to 200 TCR beta chains that were cytomegalovirus-associated.

60 Vbeta and 13 Jbeta primers were used in PCR. Sequencing was performed with immunoSEQ multiplex PCR; in TCRdb, only in-frame clones are kept and a portion is missing. The profile shows around 97,000 clones, around 61% of them singletons. The TCR was taken from a woman aged 45-65 years in good health and CMV-seronegative. What was sequenced was PBMCs. V gene TRBV9 combines with J gene TRBJ2-3; 8 bases are shared with TRBD1. The CDR3 protein is CASNRGTSADTQYF. CDR3 in DNA: TGTGCCAGCAACAGGGGGACCAGCGCAGATACGCAGTATTTT.